This T cell receptor beta chain was found in a study of beta chain features in type 1 diabetes. The study, taken as a whole, reports: Within patients, naive, central memory and Treg TCRB repertoires seemed more similar than within healthy donors. More deletions and fewer insertions at VDJ junctions were found in patients with type 1 diabetes.

Since all of the isolated RNA was reverse transcribed, expressed TCRB transcripts were what got sequenced. Data came from immunoSEQ multiplex PCR; TCRdb stores just in-frame clones and leaves some out. The sample holds 300,000 to 450,000 clones, about 18% seen once. This CDR3 contains 13 residues. Germline V gives CDR1 GTSNPN, CDR2 SVGIG (reference sequence). Germline trimming cut 8 bases from V and 2 bases from J; bases unmatched to any gene: 3. On this clone itself: The antigen is not known.

Cell sorting via CD45RO/CCR7/CD25/CD127/CD95/CD27 was performed to obtain CD4+ naive, central memory, regulatory and stem cell-like memory cells. Material: naive CD4+ T cells from blood. This TCR came from a woman aged 18-29 years in good health. The chain combines TRBV30 with TRBJ2-1, with TRBD2 identical over 10 bases. CDR3 residues: CALLAGAYNEQFF. Here the CDR3 DNA reads TGTGCCCTCCTAGCGGGAGCCTACAATGAGCAGTTCTTC.